The source of this TCR beta chain is a study of T cells in Graves' hyperthyroidism and ophthalmopathy. Study-wide findings and caveats: Before onset, ophthalmopathy was predicted by the model a median around 6.2 months earlier.

TCR beta CDR3 regions were amplified from RNA. First-round RT-PCR of the TCR CDR3 relied on the HTBI primer set. TCRdb re-called the multiplex PCR reads with MiXCR, one entry per CDR3 protein. Of about 740,000 distinct CDR3 sequences listed, 14% were seen once; the top ten hold roughly 10%. Absence of ophthalmopathy progression within 18 months defined stable Graves' hyperthyroidism. Uncontrolled infections, other autoimmune diseases, pregnancy or lactation led to exclusion of patients. This clonotype was recorded at least ten times. Its matching antigen is unknown. The receptor was derived from a woman aged 18-29 years with Graves' hyperthyroidism. Sample: blood.

CDR3 loop: CASRRQGLHYGEQYF. CDR3 coding DNA: TGTGCCAGCAGGCGCCAGGGGTTGCACTACGGCGAGCAGTACTTC. The chain employs TRBV6-1 and TRBJ2-7, with D perhaps TRBD1 (6 bases). V was pared by 6 bases and J by 6 bases, with 21 bases between. Germline CDR1 reads MNHNS; CDR2 reads SASEGT. The length of the CDR3 is 15 residues.